This passage covers 19 T cell receptor beta chains from one sample sequenced in a study of T cell repertoires in cytomegalovirus infection. Using its own MiXCR run on the reads, TCRdb lists one record per CDR3 protein. Here the sample spans some 440,000 distinct CDR3 sequences, roughly 30% being singletons. Sequenced input: PBMCs. The receptors derive from a human donor in good health (CMV status not recorded). Some clones in this sample may be carry-over from other donors' samples.

The chain has TRBV20-1 and TRBJ1-1; D gene uncertain. The CDR3 loop spans 11 amino acids. From germline, CDR1 is DFQATT and CDR2 SNEGSKA (reference sequence). The CDR3 nucleotides read TGCAGCGGGCGGCGGAACACTGAAGCTTTCTTT. Its protein product is CSGRRNTEAFF.

As regards this clonotype: One end of the junction fails to match germline, which may point to a read error. The gene calls are TRBV6-2 or TRBV6-3 and TRBJ1-2; tentative D call: TRBD1 (6 bases). Germline CDR1 is MNHEY and CDR2 is SVGEGT. The CDR3 is 13 amino acids. This CDR3 is CASSYGQNYGSTF. The CDR3 DNA reads as TGTGCCAGCAGTTACGGACAGAACTATGGCTCCACCTTC.

The chain combines TRBV10-1 with TRBJ2-7; TRBD1 matches at 9 bases. Germline V CDR1 and CDR2: WNHNN, SYGVQD (reference sequence). The J segment lost 4 bases and the V segment lost 2 bases, leaving 6 bases of the junction unmatched. CDR3 length equals 15 residues. In DNA form, the CDR3 reads TGCGCCAGCAGTGAGCCCGGGACAGGGAGGTACGAGCAGTACTTC. Amino acids: CASSEPGTGRYEQYF.

The chain is built from TRBV28 and TRBJ1-5, with D possibly being TRBD1 (5 bases). In germline, CDR1 is MDHEN, CDR2 SYDVKM. CDR3 size: 16 residues. V dropped 10 bases and J dropped 4 bases, with 23 bases sitting between them. The CDR3 is CAIRESGAGSNQPQHF. The CDR3, as DNA: TGTGCCATCAGAGAATCGGGCGCAGGGTCTAATCAGCCCCAGCATTTT.

This clonotype was detected many times. The chain carries TRBV7-2 and TRBJ1-3; D remains unclear. Germline V gene data show CDR1 as SGHTA and CDR2 as FQGNSA. CDR3 size: 14 residues. Between the trimmed V and J ends, which lost 3 bases and 0 bases, there was a span of 6 bases. The CDR3 bases are TGTGCCAGCAGCTTTACAGTCTCTGGAAACACCATATATTTT. Translation: CASSFTVSGNTIYF.

Turning to this clonotype: Its ends do not fully match the called genes, so a read error is possible. The V call is TRBV20-1, the J call TRBJ1-1, with TRBD1 matching 8 bases. CDR3 size: 13 residues. The germline V gene has CDR1 DFQATT and CDR2 SNEGSKA (reference sequence). The CDR3 region has the DNA TGCAGTGCTAGAGGACAGGGGAACACTGAAGCTTTATTT. Residues: CSARGQGNTEALF.

The chain's CDR3 is CASSRSPGQGSYEQYF. DNA for the CDR3: TGTGCCAGCAGCCGATCTCCGGGACAGGGCTCCTACGAGCAGTACTTC. The rearrangement links TRBV4-2 to TRBJ2-7; 9 nucleotides agree with TRBD1. J lost 0 bases, V lost 4 bases, and 7 bases had no gene match. The CDR3 is 16 amino acids. CDR1 is LGHNA, CDR2 YNFKEQ, per germline.

V is TRBV18 and J is TRBJ1-4, with D unclear. Per germline, CDR1 KGHSH and CDR2 LQKENI. The V end was cut by 1 base, the J end by 3 bases, with 9 bases between. The CDR3 has 15 amino acids. The CDR3: CASSPRKESNEKLFF. CDR3 sequence (DNA): TGTGCCAGCTCACCACGGAAAGAGTCTAATGAAAAACTGTTTTTT. Full variable domain (outside the CDR3, taken from reference TRBV18 and TRBJ1-4): NAGVMQNPRHLVRRRGQEARLRCSPMKGHSHVYWYRQLPEEGLKFMVYLQKENIIDESGMPKERFSAEFPKEGPSILRIQQVVRGDSAAYFCASSPRKESNEKLFFGSGTQLSVL.

This clonotype was detected ten times or more. The chain uses TRBV28 and TRBJ2-1; D is possibly TRBD2 (5 bases). Between the trimmed V and J ends, which lost 3 bases and 6 bases, there was a span of 24 bases. The V gene's germline CDR1 is MDHEN and CDR2 SYDVKM. The CDR3 extends over 18 amino acids. CDR3 residues: CASSLVAVAAGYSNEQFF. In nucleotides, the CDR3 is TGTGCCAGCAGTTTGGTGGCTGTCGCGGCGGGCTACTCCAATGAGCAGTTCTTC.

In this sample, this clonotype turned up once. Lacking the conserved final phenylalanine or tryptophan, this CDR3 likely reflects a read error. The V and J genes are TRBV4-1 and TRBJ2-7, with 8 bases identical to TRBD1. Germline V gene sequence: CDR1 MGHRA, CDR2 YSYEKL. The CDR3 spans 16 residues. The CDR3 DNA reads as TGCTCCAGCAGCCTTTGGGCAGGGGGCGAAGGGTACGAGCAGTACTTA. The encoded protein is CSSSLWAGGEGYEQYL.

This sequence joins TRBV19 and TRBJ1-1; TRBD1 matches 8 bases. Germline loops: CDR1 LNHDA, CDR2 SQIVND (reference sequence). The CDR3 has 15 residues. V gave up 1 base and J gave up 8 bases; unmatched junction bases: 9. This CDR3 reads CASSIADRVRTEAFF. The CDR3 coding sequence is TGTGCCAGTAGTATAGCGGACAGGGTGCGCACAGAAGCTTTCTTT.

In this sample, this clonotype turned up a few times. The chain links TRBV28 to TRBJ1-1, with TRBD1 matching 7 bases. The CDR3 runs 14 residues. The V gene's germline CDR1 is MDHEN and CDR2 SYDVKM. Unmatched junction bases numbered 9, after V lost 6 bases and J lost 5 bases. The CDR3 nucleotides read TGTGCCAGCAGGGGAAGGGGGCGCCGGACTGAAGCTTTCTTT. Its protein is CASRGRGRRTEAFF.

This clonotype has a count of ten or more. The gene calls are TRBV6-1 and TRBJ2-3; TRBD1 matches 9 bases. V was pared by 6 bases and J by 2 bases, with 9 bases of the junction left unmatched. CDR1 is MNHNS, CDR2 SASEGT, per germline. The CDR3 contains 16 residues. The CDR3 here is CASSSGTGSPTDTQYF. CDR3 coding DNA: TGTGCCAGCAGCAGTGGGACAGGGAGTCCCACAGATACGCAGTATTTT.

The V call is TRBV7-9, the J call TRBJ1-3; D gene ambiguous. The CDR3 loop spans 16 amino acids. V lost 1 base and J 2 bases, leaving 12 bases between the germline ends. Germline loops: CDR1 SEHNR, CDR2 FQNEAQ (reference sequence). This CDR3 reads CASSLGAEGTGNTIYF. The CDR3 nucleotides read TGTGCCAGCAGCTTAGGCGCAGAAGGGACTGGAAACACCATATATTTT. The variable domain in full, with the rest retrieved from reference TRBV7-9 and TRBJ1-3, is DTGVSQNPRHKITKRGQNVTFRCDPISEHNRLYWYRQTLGQGPEFLTYFQNEAQLEKSRLLSDRFSAERPKGSFSTLEIQRTEQGDSAMYLCASSLGAEGTGNTIYFGEGSWLTVV.

With regard to this clonotype: At one of its ends the junction is not consistent with the germline gene, which may arise from a read error. The chain carries TRBV12-3 or TRBV12-4 and TRBJ2-2, with D perhaps TRBD1 or TRBD2 (5 bases each). This CDR3 comprises 13 residues. The CDR3, as DNA: TGTGCAAGCAGAGACAGCGGCACCGGGGAGATGTTTTTT. Its protein product is CASRDSGTGEMFF.

As regards this clonotype: A read error may explain this, as a much larger clone is one base away. The V and J genes are TRBV7-8 and TRBJ1-5; TRBD1 is a possible D gene (5 bases). The CDR3 extends over 16 amino acids. CDR1 and CDR2 from the germline V gene are SGHVS and FQNEAQ. Written as DNA, the CDR3 is TGTGCCAACAGCCCACTGGAGGGGCAGGGTAATCAGCCCCAGCATTTT. Amino acids: CANSPLEGQGNQPQHF.

The chain employs TRBV6-5 and TRBJ1-2, with a possible D match to TRBD1 (6 bases). Germline V gene data show CDR1 as MNHEY and CDR2 as SVGAGI. V was pared by 8 bases and J by 3 bases, with 16 bases between. The CDR3 covers 14 residues. The CDR3 spells CASGNGGLDYGYTF. As DNA, the CDR3 is TGTGCCAGCGGGAACGGGGGGCTGGACTATGGCTACACCTTC.

Details on this clonotype: Since the CDR3 does not end with the conserved phenylalanine or tryptophan, this likely comes from a read error. The rearrangement uses TRBV7-2 and TRBJ1-2; TRBD1 matches 8 bases. CDR1 and CDR2 from the germline V gene are SGHTA and FQGNSA. The V gene end was trimmed by 5 bases and the J gene end by 6 bases; junction bases not matched to a gene: 8. The CDR3 is 14 amino acids. CDR3 residues: CASSRPRGHDGYTL. The CDR3 region has the DNA TGTGCCAGCAGCAGGCCCAGGGGGCACGATGGCTACACCTTA.

The sample holds a few counts of this clonotype. The chain uses TRBV28 and TRBJ2-7; D is possibly TRBD1 or TRBD2 (5 bases each). The CDR3 is made up of 14 amino acids. V lost 6 bases and J lost 0, with 12 bases in between. Germline V lookup: CDR1 MDHEN, CDR2 SYDVKM. CDR3 sequence (DNA): TGTGCCAGCAGGGGCTGGGGACCCTCCTACGAGCAGTACTTC. It yields the protein CASRGWGPSYEQYF. Using reference TRBV28 and TRBJ2-7 for the parts outside the CDR3, the full variable domain is DVKVTQSSRYLVKRTGEKVFLECVQDMDHENMFWYRQDPGLGLRLIYFSYDVKMKEKGDIPEGYSVSREKKERFSLILESASTNQTSMYLCASRGWGPSYEQYFGPGTRLTVT.